The present TCR beta chain was sequenced within a study of cytomegalovirus exposure and HLA in healthy donors (dated by TCRdb to about 2017). As for the study more broadly: An earlier analysis of 550 to 700 of the donors reported 276 Gb of sequence data and about 100 million unique TCR beta sequences from about 179 million T cells. Along with the approximately 700-subject first cohort, a separate validation cohort of over 90 different subjects was used. Roughly 5 DR-DQ haplotypes were handled as single units for association and clustering, since linkage in the cohort was strong. HLA typing covered class I and class II loci at four-digit resolution. All discovery cohort repertoires had been generated using a single sequencing platform. Donor age, sex, ethnicity and CMV serostatus were compiled together with the repertoire data. To decide whether each TCR beta V gene segment behaved as functional or pseudogenic, an earlier analysis of approximately 620 of the donors relied on high-throughput TCR beta sequencing. The study aimed to test whether cataloging public T cell receptors could reveal signatures of past pathogen exposure. Of the 398 genotyped donors, approximately 83% fell in the genetic ancestry cluster associated with self-reported Caucasian donors. To predict cytomegalovirus infection status, the study brought together high-throughput TCR immunosequencing, statistical association of individual TCRs with disease status, and machine learning. Roughly 300 gigabases of sequencing data and tens of millions of unique TCR sequences were included in an early release covering around 650 HLA-typed donors. Typing coverage differed by locus: A, B, C, DRB1 and DQB1 were typed in about 620-630 donors, DQA1 in about 510, DPA1 in 600 to 610, and DPB1 in just under 490. On average, approximately 250,000 unique TCR beta nucleotide sequences were sequenced per donor among a few hundred genotyped donors of the cohort, with roughly 18% of those sequences being non-productive. Using immunosequencing, the study profiled T cell repertoires from around 670 subjects and related those repertoires to cytomegalovirus serostatus. Rather than drawing on any new phenotypic data, the later analysis identified candidate immune exposures from TCR beta sequences and the way those sequences occurred across donors. A later genetic analysis used genome-wide SNP genotypes for 398 of the 666 donors, treating that subset as a discovery cohort. A later analysis re-analyzed previously published TCR beta repertoires from approximately 670 donors and added high-resolution HLA genotyping to study TCR occurrence patterns. The full study reports these points: A further reported finding was that TCR beta sequences accurately predicted the HLA-A and HLA-B alleles for most subjects in the first cohort. An association between a missense DCLRE1C variant and V-gene and J-gene trimming of TCR beta chains was found in a later genetic analysis and replicated in an independent cohort. Broadly in line with IMGT annotations, most TCR beta V segments showed up in productive rearrangements about 90% or about 30% of the time in an earlier analysis of a few hundred of the donors. In this cohort, only TCR beta chains were sequenced, and detectable features were limited by the absence of alpha or paired-chain data. The authors suggested that the approach could potentially be generalized to other disease states and immunological phenotypes. CMV serostatus was the only immune exposure information available for the cohort. In a later analysis, 15,000 to 20,000 TCR beta sequences were associated with specific HLA alleles at a false discovery rate of 0.05. In a later genetic analysis, fewer N-insertions in productive TCRs were reported among donors in an Asian-associated ancestry cluster than the roughly 640-donor mean. Across donors, most TCR sequences were observed very rarely, whereas some public TCRs were present in many individuals. In vitro tests confirmed that a few of the cytomegalovirus-associated TCR beta chains recognize cytomegalovirus antigens. According to a later analysis, parvovirus B19, influenza, CMV and Epstein-Barr virus appeared linked to several top co-occurrence clusters. A later analysis found that TCR association rates varied across HLA loci, with DRB1 alleles showing the most associated TCRs and HLA-C alleles the fewest. The classifier was reported to diagnose cytomegalovirus status with high specificity and sensitivity in both the original cohort and the validation cohort. A cluster of highly shared sequence variants was judged likely to represent a technical artifact of the sequencing pipeline. Linkage disequilibrium might explain the correlated functional status among segregating V segments, but an unknown experimental factor could not be excluded. A total of roughly 160 TCR beta chains were listed by the study as associated with cytomegalovirus. Compared with equally common non-associated chains, HLA-associated TCR beta chains in a later analysis were more clonally expanded and had lower generation probabilities. According to a later analysis, most CMV-associated TCR beta chains appeared to be HLA-restricted, and the HLA associations seemed to be driven largely by CMV exposure. Because HLA typing was unavailable for some donors at each locus, only the typed subset was used in association tests. Assigning TCR associations to individual alleles was difficult when HLA alleles, especially DR and DQ, strongly co-occurred. Because counts were too low, about 18 rarely observed V segments, including chromosome 9 orphons, were excluded from the earlier analysis of fewer than 650 of the donors. The presence/absence analyses assumed that sequencing depth was roughly uniform across donors, and that assumption may not be true. Some IMGT-functional V segments, including TRBV6-2 and TRBV6-3, could not be told apart with the 87-base-pair reads, so those segments were excluded.

Sequences KGHSH (CDR1) and LQKENI (CDR2) are obtained from the germline V gene. The CDR3 numbers 14 residues from cysteine through phenylalanine. Kept here is only the CDR3 DNA, which spans 42 bases and is read in frame from base 1. V is pared back by 0 bases and J by 4 bases, with 6 bases lying between the germline termini. In total, 500 to 700 healthy bone marrow donors made up the cohort. At the time of sampling, every cohort member was nominally healthy, though immune exposures that went unrecorded were likely present. The donor was CMV seronegative and was included in the group of over 300 seronegative cohort members. Each donor provided a peripheral blood sample, and peripheral blood mononuclear cells were used for TCR beta sequencing. The Qiagen DNeasy Blood Extraction Kit was used to extract genomic DNA from the blood cell samples. The protocol used for the library was the immunoSEQ multiplex PCR assay. For the multiplex PCR, a mixture combining 60 forward primers for TCR Vbeta segments and 13 reverse primers for TCR Jbeta segments was used. The CDR3 region of rearranged TCR beta genes was amplified from genomic DNA with a multiplex PCR assay. The Illumina HiSeq System was used to sequence the amplified TCR beta libraries as 87-base-pair reads. The study's own analysis went as follows. Across the roughly 640 repertoires, a later analysis counted around 80 million unique TCR beta chains, some 11 million of which were shared by at least two donors. To remove PCR and sequencing errors, raw reads were error-corrected and collapsed into unique sequences using a nearest-neighbor algorithm that merged closely related sequences. To assign V, D and J gene segments, CDR3 sequences were aligned to IMGT reference sequences. For a sequence to be retained, a match of at least six nucleotides was required to both a V gene segment and a J gene segment. Rearrangements were called productive when the CDR3 lacked stop codons and stayed in frame with V and J; all others were non-productive. CDR3 was defined by IMGT convention, running from the second conserved V-encoded cysteine to the conserved J-encoded phenylalanine. In an earlier analysis of around 600 of the donors, sequences lacking an unambiguous match to a single V gene segment were excluded. An earlier analysis of under 750 of the donors called V segments functional above 56.7% productive rearrangements and segregating when the between-donor standard deviation exceeded 5%. To diagnose cytomegalovirus status from the catalog of TCR beta chain sequences, a statistical classification framework was built. In a later analysis, V and J genes were assigned by comparing TCR nucleotide sequences against IMGT/GENE-DB human TR gene sequences. The TCRdist pipeline was used in a later analysis to assign CDR3 sequences and most-parsimonious VDJ recombination scenarios. In a later analysis, every TCR beta chain was defined by the combination of its CDR3 amino acid sequence and its V-gene family, and reads without a unique V-gene family were dropped. A later analysis removed several hundred highly shared, low-generation-probability nucleotide sequences to deal with suspected cross-contamination and a sequencing artifact. In a later analysis, a clonal expansion index for each public chain was calculated from normalized within-repertoire ranks of inferred template counts. A later analysis computed generation probabilities with a VDJ recombination model fitted to out-of-frame rearrangements, and checked the results against IGoR. Hypergeometric tests were used in a later analysis to score TCR-TCR, TCR-HLA and TCR-CMV co-occurrence, with a repertoire-size bias correction applied to the TCR pairs. A later analysis estimated false discovery rates by permuting HLA or CMV assignments 20 times. A later analysis grouped co-occurring TCRs with DBSCAN, adding TCRdist sequence similarity when clustering within HLA-allele-positive subsets. Repertoires with fewer than 30,000 or more than 120,000 public chains were left out of co-occurrence clustering, as were five repertoires with anomalous nucleotide sharing. TCRdb obtained this table from immuneACCESS and retained in-frame rearrangements with V and J assigned. These tables miss some clones; where compared with another copy, unresolved V genes account for less than half of the shortfall, and the remainder is unexplained. The V and J calls and clone size are taken from that table; D and trimming were inferred from the DNA. The sample has roughly 200,000 clones on record, 75% to 90% of them singletons. The top ten clones comprise 1% to 1.5% of the sample.

A word on this clone: The antigen it recognizes is unknown. Qualities for individual bases were not recorded, and no much larger clone is one base off.

The rearrangement combines TRBV18 with TRBJ2-2; perhaps TRBD1 is the D gene, with 6 bases matching. The TCR sequence derives from a man aged 25 to 40 in good health and CMV-seronegative. The sequencing input was PBMCs. The CDR3 is CASSPPQGTGELFF. The DNA sequence is as follows: TGTGCCAGCTCACCACCACAGGGCACCGGGGAGCTGTTTTTT.